These 15 T cell receptor beta chains originate from one sample sequenced in a study of T-cell memory formation after mild COVID-19. TCRdb called the 5' RACE reads again in MiXCR, with one record for every CDR3 protein. The top ten clones hold around a fifth of a sample with approximately 250,000 distinct CDR3 sequences, around 15% of them seen once. Sequencing was done on a sample of PBMCs or a T cell subset sorted from them (not recorded which). These receptors were collected from a man aged 18 to 30 who had mild COVID-19 (a few samples of this study predate the infection). Cell type and time point are not known.

J is TRBJ2-7 and V is TRBV5-1, with 7 positions matching TRBD1. Germline-derived CDR1 and CDR2 are SGHRS and YFSETQ. V shed 4 bases, J shed 0 bases, and the junction held 7 bases outside the gene matches. This CDR3 is 15 amino acids long. The CDR3 protein is CASSVSTGTSYEQYF. CDR3 DNA sequence: TGCGCCAGCAGCGTGTCGACAGGGACCTCCTACGAGCAGTACTTC.

The chain has TRBV20-1 and TRBJ2-5; TRBD2 matches at 14 bases. Trimming took 6 bases from V and 2 from J; bases not matched to a gene: 8. The CDR3 consists of 16 residues. Germline lookup yields CDR1 DFQATT and CDR2 SNEGSKA (reference sequence). CDR3 bases: TGCAGTGCCTTGCCCGGGACTAGCGGGGGACAAGAGACCCAGTACTTC. Encoded protein: CSALPGTSGGQETQYF.

This clonotype has more than one count but fewer than ten. The chain is built from TRBV5-1 and TRBJ1-2, with 7 bases that match TRBD1. J gave up 3 bases and V 0 bases, and 5 bases lay outside the gene matches. Germline CDR1 and CDR2: SGHRS and YFSETQ. This CDR3 has 15 residues. CDR3 sequence (DNA): TGCGCCAGCAGCTTGGGACAGGGTCGGGACTATGGCTACACCTTC. This encodes CASSLGQGRDYGYTF.

This clonotype was seen ten or more times. The rearrangement links TRBV6-6 to TRBJ1-6, with D uncertain. CDR3 size: 12 residues. CDR1 is MNHNY and CDR2 is SVGAGI in the germline V gene (reference sequence). The germline V and J ends were trimmed by 2 bases and 14 bases, with 10 bases remaining between them. This chain's CDR3 is CASSYDDPSLHF. The DNA of the CDR3 is TGTGCCAGCAGTTACGATGATCCGTCCCTCCACTTT.

The chain joins TRBV5-1 to TRBJ1-6; no clear D. CDR3 size: 14 residues. Trimming pared 4 bases from V and 8 bases from J, leaving 13 bases between. Germline V gives CDR1 SGHRS, CDR2 YFSETQ. In nucleotides, the CDR3 is TGCGCCAGCAGCACCGCCAACACCCATTCACCCCTCCACTTT. This translates into CASSTANTHSPLHF.

V and J are TRBV6-1 and TRBJ1-4; D may be TRBD1 (6 bases). V was pared by 5 bases and J by 0 bases, with 10 bases between. The CDR3 length is 15 residues. In germline, CDR1 is MNHNS, CDR2 SASEGT. CDR3 region: CASSSRTATNEKLFF. CDR3 DNA sequence: TGTGCCAGCAGTTCCCGGACAGCAACTAATGAAAAACTGTTTTTT.

This clonotype was observed a few times. This chain uses TRBV29-1 with TRBJ1-2; D may be TRBD1 (5 bases). Germline V CDR1 and CDR2: SQVTM, ANQGSEA. Trimming removed 3 bases from V and 4 bases from J, with 15 bases in between. The CDR3 has 14 residues. DNA of the CDR3: TGCAGCGTTGACGGTCGGGGCGCGAGCTATGGCTACACCTTC. It yields the protein CSVDGRGASYGYTF.

This chain connects TRBV27 to TRBJ1-5, with a weak D call TRBD1 (5 bases). Germline CDR1 is MNHEY and CDR2 is SMNVEV (reference sequence). V lost 0 bases to trimming and J lost 4 bases, with 13 bases between them. The CDR3 loop spans 16 amino acids. CDR3 DNA sequence: TGTGCCAGCAGTTTATCGGGGCCTAATGCGAATCAGCCCCAGCATTTT. It yields the protein CASSLSGPNANQPQHF.

The chain recombines TRBV25-1 with TRBJ1-1, with 7 bases fitting TRBD1. The CDR3 extends over 14 amino acids. V lost 2 bases and J lost 5; bases outside the gene matches: 5. Germline V gives CDR1 MGHDK, CDR2 SYGVNS. As DNA, the CDR3 is TGTGCCAGCAGTGAACAGGGGGGTCGAACTGAAGCTTTCTTT. Its translation: CASSEQGGRTEAFF.

V and J are TRBV19 and TRBJ1-2; D remains unclear. Germline V lookup: CDR1 LNHDA, CDR2 SQIVND (reference sequence). The ends were cut back, 6 bases at V and 5 bases at J, with 4 bases in the middle. The CDR3 length is 10 residues. CDR3 sequence reads: CASRSYGYTF. The CDR3 DNA sequence: TGTGCCAGTAGGAGTTATGGCTACACCTTC.

There are many counts of this clonotype. The rearrangement uses TRBV7-2 and TRBJ1-1; D is perhaps TRBD1 (6 bases). The germline gives CDR1 SGHTA, CDR2 FQGNSA. The CDR3 is made up of 15 amino acids. V gave up 5 bases and J gave up 1 base, with 14 bases separating them. The CDR3 region is CASSLKQGRNTEAFF. The DNA of the CDR3 is TGTGCCAGCAGCCTAAAACAGGGCAGGAACACTGAAGCTTTCTTT. Combining the CDR3 with reference TRBV7-2 and TRBJ1-1 gives the whole variable domain GAGVSQSPSNKVTEKGKDVELRCDPISGHTALYWYRQSLGQGLEFLIYFQGNSAPDKSGLPSDRFSAERTGGSVSTLTIQRTQQEDSAVYLCASSLKQGRNTEAFFGQGTRLTVV.

This clonotype was observed a few times. The genes are TRBV5-1 and TRBJ1-1; maybe TRBD1 (5 bases). CDR1 is SGHRS, CDR2 YFSETQ, per germline. The length of the CDR3 is 14 residues. V was clipped by 1 base and J by 5 bases, with 12 bases between them. CDR3 sequence reads: CASSLQGGRTEAFF. The CDR3, as DNA: TGCGCCAGCAGCTTGCAGGGAGGGCGGACTGAAGCTTTCTTT.

This clonotype was picked up a small number of times. The rearrangement uses TRBV10-1 and TRBJ2-1, with D perhaps being TRBD1 or TRBD2 (6 bases each). The V and J ends lost 10 bases and 0 bases respectively, with 16 bases between them. CDR3 length equals 15 residues. Germline-derived CDR1 and CDR2 are WNHNN and SYGVQD (reference sequence). This chain's CDR3 is CANLMSGASYNEQFF. The CDR3 nucleotides are TGCGCCAACTTAATGTCGGGGGCCTCCTACAATGAGCAGTTCTTC.

This clonotype was seen at least ten times. The junction and the germline gene differ at one end; a read error may be behind it. This chain uses TRBV7-9 with TRBJ2-1, with D perhaps matching TRBD1 (5 bases). Germline CDR1 is SEHNR and CDR2 is FQNEAQ (reference sequence). The length of the CDR3 is 13 residues. The CDR3 loop reads CASRLDSYNEQFF. CDR3 coding DNA: TGTGCCAGCAGATTAGACAGCTACAATGAGCAGTTCTTC.

This clonotype was picked up a small number of times. This rearrangement joins TRBV7-2 to TRBJ1-2; weak D call: TRBD1 (5 bases). The CDR3 is 13 residues long. The V and J ends lost 4 bases and 8 bases respectively, with 14 bases between them. CDR1 and CDR2 (germline): SGHTA, FQGNSA. The CDR3 region is CASSSPGLGGYTF. The CDR3 region has the DNA TGTGCCAGCAGCTCCCCGGGGCTTGGGGGCTACACCTTC. Full variable domain (missing parts from reference TRBV7-2 and TRBJ1-2): GAGVSQSPSNKVTEKGKDVELRCDPISGHTALYWYRQSLGQGLEFLIYFQGNSAPDKSGLPSDRFSAERTGGSVSTLTIQRTQQEDSAVYLCASSSPGLGGYTFGSGTRLTVV.